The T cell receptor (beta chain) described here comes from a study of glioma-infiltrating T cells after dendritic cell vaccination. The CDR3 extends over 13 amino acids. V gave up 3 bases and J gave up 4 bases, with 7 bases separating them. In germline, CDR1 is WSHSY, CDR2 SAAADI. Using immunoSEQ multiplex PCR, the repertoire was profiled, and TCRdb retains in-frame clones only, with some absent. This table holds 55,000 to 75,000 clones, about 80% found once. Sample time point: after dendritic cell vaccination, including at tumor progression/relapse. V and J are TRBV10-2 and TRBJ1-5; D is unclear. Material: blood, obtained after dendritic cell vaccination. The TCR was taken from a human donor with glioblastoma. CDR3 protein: CASSDGENQPQHF. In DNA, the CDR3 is TGCGCCAGCAGTGATGGGGAGAATCAGCCCCAGCATTTT.